The clone carrying this T cell receptor beta chain came up once. The target antigen is unknown. The protocol was immunoSEQ multiplex PCR, while the TCRdb copy is restricted to in-frame clones and leaves out a portion. The sample yields 30,000 to 45,000 clones, over 70% seen once. This entry belongs to a study of monozygotic twins with cystic fibrosis. Study-wide findings and caveats: Nucleotide-identical clonotype sharing was significantly higher within monozygotic CF twin pairs than between unrelated CF individuals. The repertoire was suggested to be naive-dominated, clonality median approximately 0.0098. In 13 of 16 pairs, V gene usage was closest to the co-twin's.

The specimen sequenced was blood. The sequence was obtained from a girl aged 2 to 10 with cystic fibrosis.

This CDR3 is CASSYSDTTNYGYTF. CDR3 nucleotides: TGTGCCAGCAGTTACTCGGACACCACTAACTATGGCTACACCTTC. This chain connects TRBV6-5 to TRBJ1-2, with D perhaps matching TRBD1 (5 bases). This CDR3 spans 15 amino acids. Trimming cost V 0 bases and J 0 bases, with 8 bases left between them. CDR1 is MNHEY, CDR2 SVGAGI, per germline.